The 19 T cell receptor beta chains presented below share a single source sample, sequenced in a study of beta chain features in type 1 diabetes. Reverse transcription of all isolated RNA meant that expressed TCRB transcripts were sequenced. Generated by immunoSEQ multiplex PCR, the TCRdb table keeps only in-frame clones and is missing some. In the table there are 450,000 to 600,000 clones, roughly 30% of which are singletons. Sequencing was performed on naive CD4+ T cells from blood. These receptors were obtained from a man between 18 and 35 years old in good health.

This clone was observed once. The rearrangement uses TRBV2 and TRBJ2-1, with TRBD2 matching over 7 bases. The CDR3 has 14 residues. Per the germline V gene, CDR1 is SNHLY and CDR2 is FYNNEI. The junction had 6 bases not matched to a gene; V was cut back by 6 bases and J by 4 bases. The chain's CDR3 is CASRVSSGYNEQFF. The CDR3, as DNA: TGTGCCAGCAGGGTGTCTAGCGGATACAATGAGCAGTTCTTC.

This clone was picked up a small number of times. J is TRBJ1-5 and V is TRBV4-2; D unclear. This CDR3 comprises 16 residues. V was cut by 0 bases and J by 2 bases, with 11 bases left in between. CDR1 is LGHNA and CDR2 is YNFKEQ in the germline V gene. The CDR3 reads CASSQDLTRRNQPQHF. The CDR3 DNA follows: TGTGCCAGCAGCCAAGATCTAACTAGGCGCAATCAGCCCCAGCATTTT.

The CDR3 reads CAWSITLSYEQYF. The CDR3 DNA follows: TGTGCCTGGAGTATAACGCTCTCCTACGAGCAGTACTTC. This chain links TRBV30 with TRBJ2-7; D call uncertain. V was cut by 2 bases and J by 0 bases, with 8 bases left in between. This CDR3 is built from 13 residues. Per the germline V gene, CDR1 is GTSNPN and CDR2 is SVGIG (reference sequence).

For this clone: Other nucleotide sequences from this sample produce the same CDR3. V and J are TRBV18 and TRBJ2-7, with TRBD1 matching 7 bases. Germline trimming cut 6 bases from V and 3 bases from J; bases unmatched to any gene: 2. This CDR3 has 12 amino acids. Germline values: CDR1 KGHSH, CDR2 LQKENI. The CDR3 DNA reads TGTGCCAGCTCTCCAGGGGGCTACGAGCAGTACTTC. This codes for CASSPGGYEQYF.

For this clone: The same CDR3 also results from other DNA sequences found in this sample. The rearrangement links TRBV7-9 to TRBJ1-1; D is uncertain. This CDR3 contains 13 residues. CDR1 is SEHNR and CDR2 is FQNEAQ in the germline V gene (reference sequence). Trimming pared 1 base from V and 1 base from J, leaving 4 bases between. The CDR3 is CASSLGQNTEAFF. The CDR3 bases are TGTGCCAGCAGCTTAGGACAGAACACTGAAGCTTTCTTT.

The chain employs TRBV11-1 and TRBJ2-4; 10 bases map to TRBD1. The V gene's germline CDR1 is SGHAT and CDR2 FQDESV (reference sequence). V dropped 4 bases and J dropped 1; count of bases not matched to a gene: 4. CDR3 length equals 16 residues. The chain's CDR3 is CASSSGTGEAKNIQYF. The CDR3 nucleotides read TGTGCCAGCAGCTCGGGGACAGGGGAGGCCAAAAACATTCAGTACTTC.

The chain employs TRBV18 and TRBJ2-7; no clear D gene. CDR1 is KGHSH and CDR2 is LQKENI in the germline V gene. V lost 2 bases to trimming and J lost 5 bases, with 10 bases between them. This CDR3 spans 13 amino acids. The CDR3 coding sequence is TGTGCCAGCTCACCAGAGTTAAGCCACGAGCAGTACTTC. This gives the protein CASSPELSHEQYF.

This clone occurred a few times. J is TRBJ2-1 and V is TRBV19; D is ambiguous. V dropped 2 bases and J dropped 5 bases, with 1 base sitting between them. The CDR3 totals 11 residues. CDR1 is LNHDA and CDR2 is SQIVND in the germline V gene (reference sequence). CDR3 in DNA: TGTGCCAGTAGTATAAACAATGAGCAGTTCTTC. This gives the protein CASSINNEQFF.

This clone was detected only a few times. The chain couples TRBV4-1 to TRBJ2-7; 8 bases fit TRBD2. This CDR3 spans 15 amino acids. Germline values: CDR1 MGHRA, CDR2 YSYEKL. The junction had 6 bases not matched to a gene; V was cut back by 1 base and J by 4 bases. DNA for the CDR3: TGCGCCAGCAGCCAAGTAGGCAGCGGGAGATACGAGCAGTACTTC. Protein sequence: CASSQVGSGRYEQYF.

V usage is TRBV30 and J usage is TRBJ1-2, with 10 bases fitting TRBD1. With V trimmed by 6 bases and J by 4 bases, 11 bases remained unmatched. Looked up from germline, CDR1 is GTSNPN and CDR2 is SVGIG (reference sequence). The CDR3 covers 15 residues. The CDR3 here is CACLPMGQGIYGYTF. The CDR3 bases are TGTGCCTGTCTCCCCATGGGACAGGGGATCTATGGCTACACCTTC.

The V and J genes are TRBV4-3 and TRBJ1-4; TRBD1 agrees at 10 bases. Germline values: CDR1 LGHNA, CDR2 YSLEER. V was pared by 4 bases and J by 7 bases, with 9 bases of the junction left unmatched. The CDR3 runs to 16 residues. The CDR3 loop is CASSRRRDRGFEKLFF. The CDR3 DNA reads TGCGCCAGCAGCCGGAGACGGGACAGGGGTTTTGAAAAACTGTTTTTT.

Comments on this clone: Sequence at one end of the junction differs from germline and may be a read error. The chain has TRBV6-1 and TRBJ1-2; perhaps TRBD1 as D (5 bases). This CDR3 spans 15 amino acids. Germline CDR1 is MNHNS and CDR2 is SASEGT. The CDR3 DNA follows: TGTGCCAGCAGCGAAGACAGAGAACCCCGCTATGGCTACACCTTC. Residues: CASSEDREPRYGYTF.

The rearrangement links TRBV15 to TRBJ1-2; no firm D call. The CDR3 loop spans 14 amino acids. The germline V and J ends were trimmed by 1 base and 8 bases, with 14 bases remaining between them. Germline CDR1 and CDR2: LNHNV and YYDKDF (reference sequence). The DNA of the CDR3 is TGTGCCACCAGCAGAGCCACCCCCGACGGGGGCTACACCTTC. Protein: CATSRATPDGGYTF.

This clone was counted between two and nine times. This chain links TRBV5-8 with TRBJ2-4, with D perhaps TRBD1 (6 bases). CDR1 SGHTS and CDR2 YDEGEE come from the germline V gene. V was pared by 4 bases and J by 0 bases, with 14 bases between. The CDR3 has 16 amino acids. CDR3 region: CASSQGQRIAKNIQYF. CDR3 nucleotides: TGTGCCAGCAGCCAAGGACAGCGGATAGCCAAAAACATTCAGTACTTC.

This clone was seen a few times. This chain links TRBV7-2 with TRBJ2-1; D is undetermined. CDR3 size: 13 residues. Germline CDR1 is SGHTA and CDR2 is FQGNSA. V dropped 2 bases and J dropped 3 bases, with 5 bases sitting between them. The CDR3 region has the DNA TGTGCCAGCAGCTTAATGAGCTACAATGAGCAGTTCTTC. Translation gives CASSLMSYNEQFF.

The rearrangement links TRBV13 to TRBJ2-7; D unclear. V gave up 2 bases and J gave up 5 bases, with 13 bases separating them. The CDR3 is 14 amino acids. The germline CDR1 and CDR2 sequences are PRHDT and FYEKMQ (reference sequence). CDR3 protein: CASSLIRRSNEQYF. The CDR3 bases are TGTGCCAGCAGCTTAATCCGGCGCTCGAACGAGCAGTACTTC.

This clone has just a few counts. This sequence joins TRBV5-1 and TRBJ2-1; 11 positions match TRBD1. The J segment lost 7 bases and the V segment lost 5 bases, leaving 5 bases of the junction unmatched. CDR1 SGHRS and CDR2 YFSETQ come from the germline V gene. This CDR3 contains 14 residues. Here the CDR3 reads CASRPGTGGNEQFF. The CDR3 bases are TGCGCCAGCAGACCCGGGACAGGGGGTAATGAGCAGTTCTTC.

This rearrangement joins TRBV30 to TRBJ2-3, with D possibly TRBD2 on 6 matching bases. V was cut by 0 bases and J by 2 bases, with 12 bases left in between. The CDR3 contains 15 residues. Germline lookup yields CDR1 GTSNPN and CDR2 SVGIG (reference sequence). This CDR3 reads CAWSVHGRATDTQYF. Written as DNA, the CDR3 is TGTGCCTGGAGTGTACACGGGAGAGCCACAGATACGCAGTATTTT.

This clone was found a few times. The genes are TRBV7-3 and TRBJ2-3; TRBD1 agrees at 8 bases. The V and J ends lost 2 bases and 0 bases, in that order; junction bases with no gene match: 10. The CDR3 is made up of 18 amino acids. Germline V gives CDR1 SGHTA, CDR2 FQGTGA. Here the CDR3 reads CASSLGFPRGRSTDTQYF. The CDR3 DNA follows: TGTGCCAGCAGCTTAGGGTTTCCCAGGGGGCGAAGCACAGATACGCAGTATTTT.